This TCR beta chain was sequenced for a study of PD-L1 blockade in urothelial cancer. At the level of the study: Blood analyses occurred 3 weeks (second dose) and 6 weeks post treatment start. The study recovered a median of about 150,000 T cells per blood sample.

Study results and caveats: Pretreatment clonality of the blood TCR repertoire below the median was predictive of superior survival.

Time point reported: pretreatment peripheral blood. The cohort comprised individuals with locally advanced or metastatic urothelial carcinoma. From germline, CDR1 is SGHDN and CDR2 FVKESK. This CDR3 is 14 amino acids long. The V gene end was trimmed by 5 bases and the J gene end by 2 bases; junction bases not matched to a gene: 3. Of note for this clone: Antigen unknown.

TCRdb's copy holds only in-frame clones and misses some; the assay was immunoSEQ multiplex PCR. The sample records 15,000 to 20,000 clones, about 91% being singletons. This specimen consisted of PBMCs, obtained around atezolizumab (anti-PD-L1) treatment. The sequence derives from a man between 70 and 80 years old with urothelial cancer. The V gene is TRBV14, the J gene TRBJ2-7; 10 bases map to TRBD1. CDR3 nucleotides: TGTGCCAGCAGCTGGGACAGGGGCCCCTACGAGCAGTACTTC. Protein sequence: CASSWDRGPYEQYF.